The 31 T cell receptor beta chains reported below all come from one sample, sequenced in a study of blood T cell repertoires in COVID-19. Sequencing used immunoSEQ multiplex PCR; TCRdb keeps in-frame clones, though not all of them. The profile covers some 240,000 clones, with around 81% appearing a single time and 3.4% taken by the ten largest. The sample taken for sequencing was PBMCs or T cells enriched from blood (not recorded which). These receptors were taken from a man aged 50 or older who had recovered from COVID-19.

This clone was seen a single time. The chain is built from TRBV28 and TRBJ1-5, with 9 bases that match TRBD1. CDR1 MDHEN and CDR2 SYDVKM come from the germline V gene. This CDR3 has 14 amino acids. V lost 2 bases to trimming and J lost 9 bases; unmatched junction nucleotides: 5. This CDR3 reads CASSLLDRGGPQHF. CDR3 in DNA: TGTGCCAGCAGTTTACTGGACAGGGGTGGGCCCCAGCATTTT.

This chain joins TRBV11-3 and TRBJ2-7; 9 bases align to TRBD1. Germline V gene lookup returns CDR1 SGHNT and CDR2 YENEEA. The CDR3 totals 19 residues. The V segment lost 2 bases and the J segment 2 bases; nucleotides outside the gene matches: 16. CDR3 protein: CASSLYGTGTAGWPYEQYF. CDR3 nucleotide sequence: TGTGCCAGCAGCTTATACGGGACAGGGACAGCGGGTTGGCCCTACGAGCAGTACTTC.

The chain carries TRBV11-2 and TRBJ2-4, with D maybe TRBD2 (6 bases). Trimming stripped 1 base from V and 9 bases from J, with 13 bases between. Germline values: CDR1 SGHAT, CDR2 FQNNGV. CDR3 length: 14 residues. The CDR3 here is CASSLVEGVGIQYF. CDR3 nucleotide sequence: TGTGCCAGCAGCTTAGTGGAGGGAGTGGGCATTCAGTACTTC.

The J gene is TRBJ1-5, the V gene TRBV29-1; a possible D gene is TRBD1 (6 bases). Per germline, CDR1 SQVTM and CDR2 ANQGSEA. V shed 5 bases and J shed 3 bases, with 11 bases lying between them. The CDR3 extends over 13 amino acids. CDR3 residues: CSVTQGHNQPQHF. Here the CDR3 DNA reads TGCAGCGTTACACAGGGTCACAATCAGCCCCAGCATTTT. The variable domain in full, with the rest retrieved from reference TRBV29-1 and TRBJ1-5, is SAVISQKPSRDICQRGTSLTIQCQVDSQVTMMFWYRQQPGQSLTLIATANQGSEATYESGFVIDKFPISRPNLTFSTLTVSNMSPEDSSIYLCSVTQGHNQPQHFGDGTRLSIL.

The CDR3 sequence is CAWRLTGGKTGQYF. The DNA of the CDR3 is TGTGCCTGGAGGCTGACGGGGGGAAAAACGGGGCAGTACTTC. The J gene is TRBJ2-7, the V gene TRBV30; 7 nucleotides agree with TRBD2. V was pared by 3 bases and J by 9 bases, with 14 bases of the junction left unmatched. Germline CDR1 GTSNPN, CDR2 SVGIG (reference sequence). There are 14 residues in the CDR3.

This clone was observed a handful of times. V and J are TRBV9 and TRBJ1-3; TRBD1 matches 10 bases. Germline V gene sequence: CDR1 SGDLS, CDR2 YYNGEE. This CDR3 is 15 amino acids long. The V gene end was trimmed by 3 bases and the J gene end by 2 bases; junction bases not matched to a gene: 2. The CDR3 spells CASSAGTGAGNTIYF. CDR3 nucleotide sequence: TGTGCCAGCAGCGCTGGGACAGGGGCTGGAAACACCATATATTTT.

CDR3 nucleotides: TGTGCCAGCAGCTTGGTTATGAACACTGAAGCTTTCTTT. Translation: CASSLVMNTEAFF. The gene calls are TRBV5-6 and TRBJ1-1; no reliable D call. With 0 bases removed from V and 0 bases from J, the gap between germline ends came to 3 bases. From germline, CDR1 is SGHDT and CDR2 YYEEEE. The CDR3 is made up of 13 amino acids.

This sequence joins TRBV3-1 (or the pseudogene TRBV3-2) and TRBJ1-6; D is undetermined. Germline values: CDR1 LGHDT, CDR2 YNNKEL (reference sequence). The CDR3 spans 17 residues. Trimming shortened V by 0 bases and J by 10 bases, and 19 bases separated the two germline ends. The CDR3 loop is CASSQDQRRSRVSPLHF. In nucleotides, the CDR3 is TGTGCCAGCAGCCAAGATCAGCGTCGCTCCCGGGTGTCACCCCTCCACTTT.

The rearrangement uses TRBV20-1 and TRBJ1-2; a possible D gene is TRBD1 (6 bases). V lost 6 bases and J 7 bases, leaving 9 bases between the germline ends. Germline loops: CDR1 DFQATT, CDR2 SNEGSKA (reference sequence). The CDR3 is 10 residues long. The CDR3 spells CSAPGVGYTF. Here the CDR3 DNA reads TGCAGTGCACCAGGGGTTGGCTACACCTTC.

CDR3 in DNA: TGCAGCGTTGCTCCAGGGAGGGATCAGCCCCAGCATTTT. Protein product: CSVAPGRDQPQHF. The V call is TRBV29-1, the J call TRBJ1-5; possible D gene TRBD1, 5 bases. The CDR3 runs 13 residues. CDR1 is SQVTM and CDR2 is ANQGSEA in the germline V gene. Trimming shortened V by 4 bases and J by 5 bases, and 12 bases separated the two germline ends.

This rearrangement joins TRBV11-2 to TRBJ2-7; 10 bases map to TRBD2. With 4 bases clipped from V and 4 bases from J, the junction kept 1 base outside the gene matches. This CDR3 has 13 residues. Germline V gene lookup returns CDR1 SGHAT and CDR2 FQNNGV. In DNA, the CDR3 is TGTGCCAGCAGCTCAGCGGGAGGGTACGAGCAGTACTTC. This gives the protein CASSSAGGYEQYF. Complete variable domain (other parts from reference TRBV11-2 and TRBJ2-7): EAGVAQSPRYKIIEKRQSVAFWCNPISGHATLYWYQQILGQGPKLLIQFQNNGVVDDSQLPKDRFSAERLKGVDSTLKIQPAKLEDSAVYLCASSSAGGYEQYFGPGTRLTVT.

In nucleotides, the CDR3 is TGTGCCAGCTCGGCGGGACAGGGTACCGAGCAGTACTTC. Amino acid sequence: CASSAGQGTEQYF. The V and J genes are TRBV11-3 and TRBJ2-7, with 9 bases identical to TRBD1. V lost 8 bases, J lost 6 bases, and 8 bases stayed unmatched. The length of the CDR3 is 13 residues. In germline, CDR1 is SGHNT, CDR2 YENEEA.

This chain connects TRBV5-1 to TRBJ1-2; D possibly corresponds to TRBD1 (6 bases). Trimming pared 2 bases from V and 5 bases from J, leaving 13 bases between. The CDR3 is 14 amino acids. The germline CDR1 and CDR2 sequences are SGHRS and YFSETQ. The CDR3 region is CASSFSTQGYGYTF. The CDR3 bases are TGCGCCAGCAGCTTCTCGACCCAGGGGTATGGCTACACCTTC.

J is TRBJ1-4 and V is TRBV3-1 (or the pseudogene TRBV3-2), with 8 bases aligning to TRBD1. The germline V gene encodes CDR1 LGHDT and CDR2 YNNKEL (reference sequence). The ends lost 1 base at V and 3 bases at J; junction bases unmatched: 7. The length of the CDR3 is 17 residues. The CDR3 protein is CASSQADRASANEKLFF. In DNA form, the CDR3 reads TGTGCCAGCAGCCAAGCGGACAGGGCTTCTGCTAATGAAAAACTGTTTTTT.

The V call is TRBV18, the J call TRBJ2-1; D might be TRBD2 (6 bases). The V gene's germline CDR1 is KGHSH and CDR2 LQKENI. V was shortened by 0 bases and J by 0 bases, with 9 bases between the two germline ends. This CDR3 spans 16 amino acids. The CDR3 spells CASSPPGRSSYNEQFF. CDR3 DNA sequence: TGTGCCAGCTCACCACCGGGGAGGAGCTCCTACAATGAGCAGTTCTTC.

The chain links TRBV5-1 to TRBJ1-3; D gene ambiguous. The V end lost 0 bases, the J end lost 4 bases, and 5 bases lay between the germline ends. The length of the CDR3 is 13 residues. Germline CDR1 SGHRS, CDR2 YFSETQ. CDR3 sequence: CASSLGHGNTIYF. The DNA for the CDR3 is TGCGCCAGCAGCTTGGGACACGGAAACACCATATATTTT.

The count of this clone is one. The chain links TRBV7-2 to TRBJ2-7; D perhaps matches TRBD2 (6 bases). Germline values: CDR1 SGHTA, CDR2 FQGNSA. The CDR3 loop spans 17 amino acids. V gave up 5 bases and J gave up 1 base, with 21 bases separating them. The CDR3 DNA follows: TGTGCCAGCAGCCCTAACACAACTAGCTACTTTTCCTACGAGCAGTACTTC. This encodes CASSPNTTSYFSYEQYF.

The V call is TRBV28, the J call TRBJ2-2; 7 nucleotides match TRBD1. Germline loops: CDR1 MDHEN, CDR2 SYDVKM. V was clipped by 3 bases and J by 1 base; unmatched bases: 5. CDR3 length: 16 residues. The CDR3 spells CASSLVGQLNTGELFF. CDR3 bases: TGTGCCAGCAGTTTGGTGGGACAGCTGAACACCGGGGAGCTGTTTTTT.

The V and J genes are TRBV28 and TRBJ1-1; perhaps TRBD1 as D (6 bases). V was clipped by 6 bases and J by 3 bases, with 14 bases between them. Per germline, CDR1 MDHEN and CDR2 SYDVKM. The CDR3 spans 14 residues. The DNA for the CDR3 is TGTGCCAGCAGCCCCCAAACAGGGCACACTGAAGCTTTCTTT. It encodes CASSPQTGHTEAFF.

The V gene is TRBV2, the J gene TRBJ2-3, with TRBD1 matching 10 bases. Losses at the gene ends were 5 bases for V and 4 bases for J; bases not matched to a gene: 3. Looked up from germline, CDR1 is SNHLY and CDR2 is FYNNEI. The CDR3 loop spans 14 amino acids. The chain's CDR3 is CASSRDRGSDTQYF. DNA for the CDR3: TGTGCCAGCAGTCGGGACAGGGGATCAGATACGCAGTATTTT.

V gene TRBV5-1 combines with J gene TRBJ1-1, with D possibly TRBD1 on 5 matching bases. Trimming removed 0 bases at V and 7 bases at J, with 16 bases between. CDR1 is SGHRS and CDR2 is YFSETQ in the germline V gene. The CDR3 runs 15 residues. The CDR3 sequence is CASSLVLGREYEAFF. The CDR3 DNA reads as TGCGCCAGCAGCTTGGTATTGGGCAGGGAATATGAAGCTTTCTTT.

CDR3 protein: CASSVRASGRQEQFF. CDR3 nucleotide sequence: TGTGCCAGCAGCGTTCGGGCTAGCGGGAGGCAAGAGCAGTTCTTC. J is TRBJ2-1 and V is TRBV9; 11 nucleotides align to TRBD2. V gave up 2 bases and J gave up 10 bases; unmatched junction bases: 8. Germline V gene data show CDR1 as SGDLS and CDR2 as YYNGEE. The CDR3 has 15 amino acids.

This clone has a handful of counts. The chain carries TRBV15 and TRBJ1-2; D might be TRBD1 (6 bases). Trimming removed 5 bases at V and 8 bases at J, with 15 bases between. The CDR3 has 13 amino acids. Germline assignment: CDR1 LNHNV and CDR2 YYDKDF (reference sequence). The CDR3, as DNA: TGTGCCACCAGCGACAACAGGGTGGGGGGCTACACCTTC. This encodes CATSDNRVGGYTF.

In regard to this clone: Other nucleotide sequences from this sample produce the same CDR3. J is TRBJ1-3 and V is TRBV27, with D possibly being TRBD1 (5 bases). V lost 5 bases and J lost 0, with 8 bases in between. Germline V gene lookup returns CDR1 MNHEY and CDR2 SMNVEV (reference sequence). This CDR3 is 14 amino acids long. DNA of the CDR3: TGTGCCAGCAGTACGGGGGTCTCTGGAAACACCATATATTTT. This codes for CASSTGVSGNTIYF.

This chain connects TRBV6-5 to TRBJ1-4; D remains unclear. The CDR3 runs to 13 residues. Between the trimmed V and J ends, which lost 4 bases and 3 bases, there was a span of 6 bases. The V gene's germline CDR1 is MNHEY and CDR2 SVGAGI. CDR3 DNA: TGTGCCAGCAGTTTCGGTCCTAATGAAAAACTGTTTTTT. Encoded protein: CASSFGPNEKLFF.

The chain couples TRBV27 to TRBJ2-7; 12 bases line up with TRBD2. J gave up 0 bases and V 4 bases, and 4 bases lay outside the gene matches. The CDR3 runs 16 residues. Per the germline V gene, CDR1 is MNHEY and CDR2 is SMNVEV (reference sequence). The CDR3 DNA reads TGTGCCAGCAGTTGGTTGACTAGCGGGAGCTCCTACGAGCAGTACTTC. Translated: CASSWLTSGSSYEQYF.

The V gene is TRBV18, the J gene TRBJ2-1; tentatively, D is TRBD2 (6 bases). CDR1 is KGHSH, CDR2 LQKENI, per germline. Trimming pared 0 bases from V and 0 bases from J, leaving 18 bases between. The CDR3 is made up of 19 amino acids. CDR3 amino acids: CASSPPPRTMLTSYNEQFF. CDR3 nucleotides: TGTGCCAGCTCACCACCGCCCAGGACTATGCTTACCTCCTACAATGAGCAGTTCTTC.

The chain carries TRBV19 and TRBJ1-5; no definite D call. V lost 3 bases and J lost 1, with 10 bases in between. This CDR3 is built from 15 residues. Per the germline V gene, CDR1 is LNHDA and CDR2 is SQIVND (reference sequence). The CDR3 region is CASSMSHSSNQPQHF. The CDR3 coding sequence is TGTGCCAGTAGTATGAGTCATTCCAGCAATCAGCCCCAGCATTTT. The full variable domain, completed using reference TRBV19 and TRBJ1-5, is DGGITQSPKYLFRKEGQNVTLSCEQNLNHDAMYWYRQDPGQGLRLIYYSQIVNDFQKGDIAEGYSVSREKKESFPLTVTSAQKNPTAFYLCASSMSHSSNQPQHFGDGTRLSIL.

This clone was seen more than once but under ten times. The chain uses TRBV2 and TRBJ2-1, with D unresolved. Trimming removed 6 bases at V and 10 bases at J, with 16 bases between. The germline V gene encodes CDR1 SNHLY and CDR2 FYNNEI. The CDR3 runs 13 residues. CDR3 sequence reads: CASRPTREQEQFF. The CDR3 DNA follows: TGTGCCAGCAGGCCCACCCGAGAGCAAGAGCAGTTCTTC.

The genes are TRBV18 and TRBJ2-5, with 9 bases identical to TRBD1. This CDR3 has 15 amino acids. Germline V lookup: CDR1 KGHSH, CDR2 LQKENI. V shed 3 bases, J shed 4 bases, and the junction held 6 bases outside the gene matches. DNA of the CDR3: TGTGCCAGCTCACCGGGACAGGGAATAAGAGAGACCCAGTACTTC. This sequence encodes CASSPGQGIRETQYF. Full variable domain (rest looked up from reference TRBV18 and TRBJ2-5): NAGVMQNPRHLVRRRGQEARLRCSPMKGHSHVYWYRQLPEEGLKFMVYLQKENIIDESGMPKERFSAEFPKEGPSILRIQQVVRGDSAAYFCASSPGQGIRETQYFGPGTRLLVL.

DNA of the CDR3: TGTGCCAGCAGCCCCCCGGCTAGCGGGGGAAACATTCAGTACTTC. Translating it yields CASSPPASGGNIQYF. The chain joins TRBV6-5 to TRBJ2-4; TRBD2 aligns across 10 bases. The CDR3 runs to 15 residues. The germline V gene encodes CDR1 MNHEY and CDR2 SVGAGI. J gave up 6 bases and V 6 bases, and 8 bases lay outside the gene matches.